One and the same sample provided the 12 T cell receptor beta chains below, sequenced in a study of tumour-infiltrating T cells in Burkitt lymphoma. Clones were sequenced by immunoSEQ multiplex PCR, and TCRdb holds only the in-frame ones, with some missing. This sample has 1,100 or so clones, with over 15% found just once. Sequenced: tumor tissue. The receptors were gathered from a human donor with Burkitt lymphoma.

This clone appeared a few times. This rearrangement joins TRBV19 to TRBJ1-4; D might be TRBD1 (6 bases). CDR3 length: 13 residues. The germline V gene has CDR1 LNHDA and CDR2 SQIVND (reference sequence). Trimming removed 6 bases at V and 5 bases at J, with 10 bases between. This CDR3 reads CASRHRENEKLFF. The CDR3 nucleotides read TGTGCCAGTAGGCACAGGGAGAATGAAAAACTGTTTTTT.

Concerning this clone itself: Sequence at one end of the junction differs from germline and may be a read error. CDR3 in DNA: TGTGCCGGCAGTTTACTGGGGGGTAAGGTCTACGAGCAGTACTTC. It encodes CAGSLLGGKVYEQYF. The chain combines TRBV6-5 with TRBJ2-7, with a weak D call TRBD2 (6 bases). Germline lookup yields CDR1 MNHEY and CDR2 SVGAGI. The CDR3 runs 15 residues.

The genes are TRBV5-4 and TRBJ2-1; D is unclear. Deletions cut 2 bases from V and 9 bases from J, with 9 bases between. There are 12 residues in the CDR3. Germline CDR1 SGHNT, CDR2 YYREEE (reference sequence). The CDR3 spells CASSFGLAEQFF. The DNA of the CDR3 is TGTGCCAGCAGCTTCGGCCTGGCTGAGCAGTTCTTC.

The chain couples TRBV6-6 to TRBJ2-4; tentative D call: TRBD2 (6 bases). CDR1 and CDR2 (germline): MNHNY, SVGAGI (reference sequence). The ends were cut back, 0 bases at V and 8 bases at J, with 11 bases in the middle. The CDR3 loop spans 14 amino acids. CDR3 protein: CASSYSTSRDIQYF. In nucleotides, the CDR3 is TGTGCCAGCAGTTACTCGACTAGTCGGGACATTCAGTACTTC.

This clone showed up just a few times. The chain uses TRBV9 and TRBJ2-3; tentative D call: TRBD2 (7 bases). Trimming stripped 2 bases from V and 2 bases from J, with 18 bases between. Germline values: CDR1 SGDLS, CDR2 YYNGEE. This CDR3 region has 17 residues. The CDR3 sequence is CASSVSGVGGLTDTQYF. Written as DNA, the CDR3 is TGTGCCAGCAGCGTCTCCGGAGTGGGGGGGCTCACAGATACGCAGTATTTT.

The chain combines TRBV10-3 with TRBJ2-7, with D tentatively TRBD1 (5 bases). Germline V gene sequence: CDR1 ENHRY, CDR2 SYGVKD. The CDR3 is 14 amino acids. Trimming took 6 bases from V and 0 from J, leaving 12 bases between them. In DNA form, the CDR3 reads TGTGCCATCAGCGCCATTGACAGCTCCTACGAGCAGTACTTC. Translated, it gives CAISAIDSSYEQYF.

This clone was observed a handful of times. The V call is TRBV9, the J call TRBJ2-2; D uncertain. CDR1 is SGDLS and CDR2 is YYNGEE in the germline V gene. Trimming took off 4 bases at V and 6 bases at J, with 13 bases between the two ends. The CDR3 is 14 residues long. The CDR3 region has the DNA TGTGCCAGCAGCCCCAAGGGCTTGGCCGGGGAGCTGTTTTTT. Residues: CASSPKGLAGELFF.

This clone is deemed large. The V gene is TRBV5-1, the J gene TRBJ1-1, with no clear D. This CDR3 spans 19 amino acids. V shed 0 bases and J shed 0 bases, with 21 bases lying between them. Germline CDR1 and CDR2: SGHRS and YFSETQ. The CDR3 nucleotides are TGCGCCAGCAGCTTGGATCGGGAGTTCAGTGGGGTGATGAACACTGAAGCTTTCTTT. Its translation is CASSLDREFSGVMNTEAFF. The full variable domain, its missing parts supplied by reference TRBV5-1 and TRBJ1-1, is KAGVTQTPRYLIKTRGQQVTLSCSPISGHRSVSWYQQTPGQGLQFLFEYFSETQRNKGNFPGRFSGRQFSNSRSEMNVSTLELGDSALYLCASSLDREFSGVMNTEAFFGQGTRLTVV.

The gene calls are TRBV5-1 and TRBJ1-2; D is uncertain. Trimming left V 4 bases short and J 3 bases short, with 10 bases between. Germline V gene lookup returns CDR1 SGHRS and CDR2 YFSETQ. This CDR3 region has 13 residues. The chain's CDR3 is CASSPTAHYGYTF. The CDR3 DNA sequence: TGCGCCAGCAGCCCCACGGCTCACTATGGCTACACCTTC.

The chain employs TRBV27 and TRBJ1-5; no firm D call. Trimming took off 5 bases at V and 1 base at J, with 12 bases between the two ends. This CDR3 spans 15 amino acids. Germline CDR1 reads MNHEY; CDR2 reads SMNVEV (reference sequence). CDR3 nucleotides: TGTGCCAGCAGTCTGGGCTTCCAAAGCAATCAGCCCCAGCATTTT. Translating gives CASSLGFQSNQPQHF.

This clone was observed a handful of times. The CDR3 DNA reads TGTGCCAGCTCACTGACAGGGGGCTGGGAGACCCAGTACTTC. Amino acid sequence: CASSLTGGWETQYF. The chain is built from TRBV18 and TRBJ2-5, with TRBD1 matching 10 bases. The CDR3 contains 14 residues. The V and J ends lost 4 bases and 5 bases, in that order; junction bases with no gene match: 4. Germline-derived CDR1 and CDR2 are KGHSH and LQKENI.

This clone was detected a few times. The CDR3 loop is CASSLTGTSGSEQYF. Here the CDR3 DNA reads TGTGCCAGCAGTTTAACGGGGACTAGCGGGAGCGAGCAGTACTTC. The genes are TRBV27 and TRBJ2-7, with TRBD2 matching 14 bases. The CDR3 has 15 residues. Germline assignment: CDR1 MNHEY and CDR2 SMNVEV (reference sequence). The V segment lost 2 bases and the J segment 6 bases; nucleotides outside the gene matches: 3.